These T cell receptor beta chains were read from a single sample in a study of beta chain features in type 1 diabetes. The method was immunoSEQ multiplex PCR; TCRdb's version includes in-frame clones alone and lacks a portion of them. The sample has about 170,000 clones; 6% to 9% are singletons. The sample comprised central memory CD4+ T cells from blood. These receptors were collected from a man aged 18 to 29 with type 1 diabetes. Each CDR3 is given with its conserved first and last residue. A D gene is named only where the DNA matches it firmly. Clone size is not always given. Where it is, it says once, few, many or a class for expanded clones.

j_gene	d_gene	abundance	v_gene	CDR3nt	CDR3aa
TRBJ2-4	NA	few	TRBV29-1	TGCAGCGTTGGGGATACGGGGGTCGAGGACATTCAGTACTTC	CSVGDTGVEDIQYF
TRBJ2-5	TRBD2	few	TRBV7-8	TGTGCCAGCAGCTTAGAAGCGGGAGGTCCGACCGAGACCCAGTACTTC	CASSLEAGGPTETQYF
TRBJ2-7	NA	NA	TRBV6-5	TGTGCCAGCAGTTACGTTTCGGACAGCACCTACGAGCAGTACTTC	CASSYVSDSTYEQYF
TRBJ2-1	TRBD2	NA	TRBV9	TGTGCCAGCAGCTTTAGCGGGTCCGGGAACAATGAGCAGTTCTTC	CASSFSGSGNNEQFF
TRBJ1-6	TRBD1	few	TRBV7-2	TGTGCCAGCAGCGCCAGGGACAGGGTCGACTATAATTCACCCCTCCACTTT	CASSARDRVDYNSPLHF
TRBJ2-7	TRBD1	NA	TRBV6-6	TGTGCCAGCAGCCCAACCGGGACAGCTTCCCCCTACGAGCAGTACTTC	CASSPTGTASPYEQYF
TRBJ2-7	TRBD1	few	TRBV5-6	TGTGCCAGCACAAGCTTGAGGACAGGAGTTCAAAGCTCCTACGAGCAGTACTTC	CASTSLRTGVQSSYEQYF
TRBJ2-2	NA	NA	TRBV7-2	TGTGCCAGCAGCTTAGGGAGCGGTATCGGGGAGCTGTTTTTT	CASSLGSGIGELFF
TRBJ1-2	NA	few	TRBV28	TGTGCCAGCAGTTTTTTGCGGGCAGCCTATGGCTACACCTTC	CASSFLRAAYGYTF
TRBJ2-7	TRBD1	NA	TRBV11-2	TGTGCCAGCAGCTTGGGACAGGGGTTAGAGCAGTACTTC	CASSLGQGLEQYF
TRBJ1-6	TRBD1	NA	TRBV7-9	TGTGCCAGCAGCTTACCCGACAGGGGCGCCCCCGCGCTCCACTTT	CASSLPDRGAPALHF
TRBJ1-1	NA	NA	TRBV9	TGTGCCAGCAGCCGAGGGGGGGCTTGGGAAGAAGCTTTCTTT	CASSRGGAWEEAFF
TRBJ2-3	TRBD2	NA	TRBV7-2	TGTGCCAGCAGCTTATGGGGGGCTAGCGGGACCTCCCCGCAGTATTTT	CASSLWGASGTSPQYF
TRBJ2-3	TRBD2	few	TRBV7-2	TGTGCCAGCAGCTTCCTAGCGGGAGGGGGGACAGATACGCAGTATTTT	CASSFLAGGGTDTQYF
TRBJ2-1	TRBD1	NA	TRBV2	TGTGCCAGCAGTACCGACAGGGTACCCTACAATGAGCAGTTCTTC	CASSTDRVPYNEQFF
TRBJ2-3	NA	few	TRBV5-4	TGTGCCAGCAGCCCACGGGCGGGTAGCACAGATACGCAGTATTTT	CASSPRAGSTDTQYF
TRBJ2-7	TRBD1	few	TRBV5-4	TGTGCCAGCAGACAGGACAGGGCACGCGAGCAGTACTTC	CASRQDRAREQYF
TRBJ1-1	TRBD1	NA	TRBV29-1	TGCAGCGTTGCGAACCAAGGGACAGGAGGGTTGAACACTGAAGCTTTCTTT	CSVANQGTGGLNTEAFF
TRBJ2-7	NA	few	TRBV29-1	TGCAGCGTAGGGGAATACGAGCAGTACTTC	CSVGEYEQYF
TRBJ1-2	TRBD1	NA	TRBV5-4	TGTGCCAGCAGCTTGGACCCGGGACAGGGTTATGGCTACACCTTC	CASSLDPGQGYGYTF
TRBJ2-1	NA	NA	TRBV6-5	TGTGCCAGCAGTTTCCCTCCAGGGGGGACTGAGCAGTTCTTC	CASSFPPGGTEQFF
TRBJ2-7	TRBD1	few	TRBV11-2	TGTGCCAGCAGTTCTACAGGGGTCCGGGAGCAGTACTTC	CASSSTGVREQYF
TRBJ2-7	TRBD1	NA	TRBV5-4	TGTGCCAGCAGCGCACAGGGGGAGCAGTACTTC	CASSAQGEQYF
TRBJ1-1	NA	few	TRBV27	TGTGCCAGCAGTTTATGGGGGGACACTGAAGCTTTCTTT	CASSLWGDTEAFF
TRBJ2-1	NA	few	TRBV4-1	TGCGCCAGCAGCCAAGAGGACGGGGGGCGACGGTTCTTC	CASSQEDGGRRFF
TRBJ2-1	TRBD1	NA	TRBV19	TGTGCCAGTAGTAGGGACAGGGGCAATGAGCAGTTCTTC	CASSRDRGNEQFF
TRBJ1-5	TRBD1	NA	TRBV5-1	TGCGCCAGCAGCCCCTCAGGGGGAGGACAGCCCCAGCATTTT	CASSPSGGGQPQHF
TRBJ1-6	NA	few	TRBV9	TGTGCCAGCAGCGCACAGGGTGGTGGTAATTCACCCCTCCACTTT	CASSAQGGGNSPLHF
TRBJ2-7	TRBD2	NA	TRBV27	TGTGCCAGCAGTACCCGGGAGGGGCGCGAGCAGTACTTC	CASSTREGREQYF
TRBJ1-5	NA	few	TRBV28	TGTGCCAGCAGTTCGGATCAGCCCCAGCATTTT	CASSSDQPQHF